These T cell receptor beta chains were read from a single sample in a study of T cell repertoires in cytomegalovirus infection. These receptors lack a known antigen. In TCRdb, the reads were re-called with MiXCR into one record per CDR3 protein. The sample lists about 770,000 distinct CDR3 sequences, roughly 29% occurring once. The sequencing here drew on cultured CD8+ T cells from PBMCs, taken from culture after CMV antigen stimulation. These receptors were taken from a human donor in good health (CMV status not recorded). Some clones in this sample may be carry-over from other donors' samples. CDR3s include the opening cysteine and the closing phenylalanine or tryptophan. A D gene is named only where the DNA matches it firmly. For some rows the clone size is stated as once, few or many, or as a class when expanded; others skip it.

J gene: TRBJ1-1
V gene: TRBV19
clone size: few
D gene: TRBD1
CDR3 length: 13
CDR3 DNA: TGTGCCACCGACAGGGGGCTTGGCACTGAAGCTTTCTTT
CDR3 protein: CATDRGLGTEAFF

J gene: TRBJ1-2
V gene: TRBV27
clone size: few
D gene: NA
CDR3 length: 12
CDR3 DNA: TGTGCCAGCAGTTTTAGAGGGGAGGGCTACACCTTC
CDR3 protein: CASSFRGEGYTF

J gene: TRBJ2-1
V gene: TRBV7-9
clone size: NA
D gene: TRBD1
CDR3 length: 15
CDR3 DNA: TGTGCCAGCAGCTCTCCAGGGGGTTTGAACAATGAGCAGTTCTTC
CDR3 protein: CASSSPGGLNNEQFF

J gene: TRBJ1-1
V gene: TRBV14
clone size: many
D gene: NA
CDR3 length: 13
CDR3 DNA: TGTGCCAGCAGCTTATACAGGAACACTGAAGCTTTCTTT
CDR3 protein: CASSLYRNTEAFF

J gene: TRBJ2-7
V gene: TRBV27
clone size: NA
D gene: NA
CDR3 length: 16
CDR3 DNA: TGTGCCAGCAGTACTGCAGGAGGTCGAACCTCCTACGAGCAGTACTTC
CDR3 protein: CASSTAGGRTSYEQYF

J gene: TRBJ1-4
V gene: TRBV25-1
clone size: NA
D gene: NA
CDR3 length: 16
CDR3 DNA: TGTGCCAGCAGTGGAGAGGACGGCGGGGTTAATGAAAAACTGTTTTTT
CDR3 protein: CASSGEDGGVNEKLFF

J gene: TRBJ2-1
V gene: TRBV7-2
clone size: many
D gene: TRBD2
CDR3 length: 15
CDR3 DNA: TGTGCCAGCAGCTTTAGCGGGACTGTAAAAAATGAGCAGTTCTTC
CDR3 protein: CASSFSGTVKNEQFF

J gene: TRBJ1-1
V gene: TRBV20-1
clone size: NA
D gene: NA
CDR3 length: 12
CDR3 DNA: TGCAGCGCCCTACCCTTGGGTACTGAAGCTTTCTTT
CDR3 protein: CSALPLGTEAFF

J gene: TRBJ1-2
V gene: TRBV13
clone size: NA
D gene: NA
CDR3 length: 15
CDR3 DNA: TGTGCCAGCGGGGCCAATCGGGGCAGGGTCTATGGCTACACCTTC
CDR3 protein: CASGANRGRVYGYTF

J gene: TRBJ1-3
V gene: TRBV29-1
clone size: few
D gene: NA
CDR3 length: 12
CDR3 DNA: TGCAGCGCTGAGGTAGCTGGAAACACCATATATTTT
CDR3 protein: CSAEVAGNTIYF

J gene: TRBJ2-1
V gene: TRBV7-9
clone size: NA
D gene: NA
CDR3 length: 15
CDR3 DNA: TGTGCCAGCAGCTCGATAAGTGATTGGGTGGCGGAGCAGTTCTTC
CDR3 protein: CASSSISDWVAEQFF

J gene: TRBJ2-1
V gene: TRBV27
clone size: few
D gene: TRBD2
CDR3 length: 16
CDR3 DNA: TGTGCCAGCAGTTTCTCGGGACTAGCGACCTACAATGAGCAGTTCTTC
CDR3 protein: CASSFSGLATYNEQFF

J gene: TRBJ1-3
V gene: TRBV7-6
clone size: few
D gene: NA
CDR3 length: 14
CDR3 DNA: TGTGCCAGCACCGCGAGGGGTTCTGGAAACACCATATATTTT
CDR3 protein: CASTARGSGNTIYF

J gene: TRBJ2-1
V gene: TRBV6-1
clone size: NA
D gene: NA
CDR3 length: 14
CDR3 DNA: TGTGCCAGCAGTGAGGGCAGGGGGGTCAATGAGCAGTTCTTC
CDR3 protein: CASSEGRGVNEQFF

J gene: TRBJ1-1
V gene: TRBV27
clone size: many
D gene: TRBD1
CDR3 length: 14
CDR3 DNA: TGTGCCAGCAGTTTTGGGACAGGGGCCACTGAAGCTTTCTTT
CDR3 protein: CASSFGTGATEAFF

J gene: TRBJ1-2
V gene: TRBV5-1
clone size: NA
D gene: NA
CDR3 length: 13
CDR3 DNA: TGCGCCAGCAGCTCGGTTGGCGGGGATGGCTACACCTTC
CDR3 protein: CASSSVGGDGYTF

J gene: TRBJ1-1
V gene: TRBV6-6
clone size: NA
D gene: NA
CDR3 length: 13
CDR3 DNA: TGTGCCAGCAGTTACTCTGGCAGCCCTGAAGCTTTCTTT
CDR3 protein: CASSYSGSPEAFF

J gene: TRBJ2-3
V gene: TRBV7-6
clone size: few
D gene: TRBD1
CDR3 length: 17
CDR3 DNA: TGTGCCAGCAGCTTAATCCCGACAGGGGGAAGCACAGATACGCAGTATTTT
CDR3 protein: CASSLIPTGGSTDTQYF

J gene: TRBJ1-2
V gene: TRBV7-2
clone size: NA
D gene: TRBD1
CDR3 length: 18
CDR3 DNA: TGTGCCAGCAGCTTAGCGCGGGGCAGGGGGTCGGGTATCTATGGCTACACCTTC
CDR3 protein: CASSLARGRGSGIYGYTF

J gene: TRBJ2-7
V gene: TRBV27
clone size: NA
D gene: TRBD1
CDR3 length: 15
CDR3 DNA: TGTGCCAGCAGTTTATCCGGGACAGGGTTCTACGAGCAGTACTTC
CDR3 protein: CASSLSGTGFYEQYF

J gene: TRBJ1-3
V gene: TRBV7-9
clone size: NA
D gene: NA
CDR3 length: 13
CDR3 DNA: TGTGCCAGCAGCTCACACTTAAGAAACACCATATATTTT
CDR3 protein: CASSSHLRNTIYF

J gene: TRBJ2-3
V gene: TRBV28
clone size: few
D gene: NA
CDR3 length: 14
CDR3 DNA: TGTGCCAGCAGTTTTGGTGACTACACAGATACGCAGTATTTT
CDR3 protein: CASSFGDYTDTQYF

J gene: TRBJ1-1
V gene: TRBV28
clone size: NA
D gene: TRBD1
CDR3 length: 15
CDR3 DNA: TGTGCCAGCAGTCCTCGGGACAGGAGGAACACTGAAGCTTTCTTT
CDR3 protein: CASSPRDRRNTEAFF

J gene: TRBJ1-2
V gene: TRBV12-3/TRBV12-4
clone size: many
D gene: TRBD1
CDR3 length: 13
CDR3 DNA: TGTGCCAGCAGCACGACAGGGGTCCATGGCTACACCTTC
CDR3 protein: CASSTTGVHGYTF